The sample holds many counts of the clone carrying this TCR beta chain. The data were taken from a study of T cells in Graves' hyperthyroidism and ophthalmopathy. Study as a whole: Blood was drawn when the patient was first diagnosed and still untreated.

The investigators amplified TCR beta CDR3 regions from RNA transcripts. The HTBI primer set served for first-round RT-PCR of the TCR CDR3. Each CDR3 protein is one row after TCRdb ran MiXCR on the multiplex PCR reads. The data contain hundreds of thousands of distinct CDR3 sequences, 24% of them singletons. The germline gives CDR1 MNHEY, CDR2 SVGEGT. CDR3 length: 16 amino acids. V was trimmed by 6 bases and J by 6 bases, leaving 21 bases between them. Patients showing uncontrolled infection, other autoimmune disease, pregnancy or lactation were ineligible. This clonotype was obtained from a woman aged 25 to 39 with Graves' ophthalmopathy. This chain joins TRBV6-2 or TRBV6-3 and TRBJ1-5; D possibly corresponds to TRBD1 (6 bases). The sample consisted of blood. As DNA, the CDR3 is TGTGCCAGCAGCTCTAGCACCCGGGGCAGGGGTCAGCCCCAGCATTTT. This gives the protein CASSSSTRGRGQPQHF.